The 10 T cell receptor beta chains presented below share a single source sample, sequenced in a study of EBV T-cell therapy then PD-1 blockade in nasopharyngeal carcinoma. The protocol was immunoSEQ multiplex PCR, while the TCRdb copy is restricted to in-frame clones and leaves out a portion. The data contain around 19,000 clones, roughly four fifths of them singletons. These receptors lack a known antigen. Time point noted: 266 days after commencement of treatment, after nivolumab therapy. Indicated treatment: AdE1-LMPpoly-expanded autologous EBV-specific T-cell therapy followed by anti-PD-1 nivolumab. The specimen was CD8+ T cells from blood, collected around day 300 from a patient whose treatment included autologous EBV-specific T cells and nivolumab. These receptors originate from a man aged 35 to 55 with nasopharyngeal carcinoma.

This chain uses TRBV7-8 with TRBJ2-1; D remains ambiguous. V shed 5 bases and J shed 1 base, with 9 bases lying between them. CDR1 SGHVS and CDR2 FQNEAQ come from the germline V gene. The CDR3 length is 14 residues. Here the CDR3 DNA reads TGTGCCAGCAGCCAGCATGAATCCTACAATGAGCAGTTCTTC. Its translation: CASSQHESYNEQFF.

The chain's CDR3 is CASSDGDVDTQYF. CDR3 sequence (DNA): TGTGCCAGCAGTGACGGCGATGTTGATACGCAGTATTTT. V and J are TRBV6-4 and TRBJ2-3; D gene unclear. Germline assignment: CDR1 MRHNA and CDR2 SNTAGT. The CDR3 has 13 residues. Trimming took 2 bases from V and 6 from J, leaving 9 bases between them.

The chain is built from TRBV19 and TRBJ1-5; no reliable D call. V lost 1 base to trimming and J lost 3 bases, with 7 bases between them. Germline V gene lookup returns CDR1 LNHDA and CDR2 SQIVND (reference sequence). The CDR3 is made up of 14 amino acids. The CDR3 region is CASSIGFPNQPQHF. The DNA of the CDR3 is TGTGCCAGTAGTATAGGCTTCCCCAATCAGCCCCAGCATTTT. The full variable domain, completed using reference TRBV19 and TRBJ1-5, is DGGITQSPKYLFRKEGQNVTLSCEQNLNHDAMYWYRQDPGQGLRLIYYSQIVNDFQKGDIAEGYSVSREKKESFPLTVTSAQKNPTAFYLCASSIGFPNQPQHFGDGTRLSIL.

The gene calls are TRBV7-2 and TRBJ2-1, with D maybe TRBD1 (5 bases). The germline CDR1 and CDR2 sequences are SGHTA and FQGNSA. Trimming cost V 1 base and J 2 bases, with 9 bases left between them. CDR3 size: 15 residues. The CDR3: CASSLGMTAYNEQFF. CDR3 sequence (DNA): TGTGCCAGCAGCTTAGGTATGACAGCCTACAATGAGCAGTTCTTC.

The J gene is TRBJ2-3, the V gene TRBV7-9; a possible D gene is TRBD2 (5 bases). Per germline, CDR1 SEHNR and CDR2 FQNEAQ (reference sequence). CDR3 length equals 14 residues. V lost 8 bases to trimming and J lost 2 bases, with 14 bases between them. For the CDR3, the DNA is TGTGCCAGCTCCCGAGGAGGATACACAGATACGCAGTATTTT. Protein sequence: CASSRGGYTDTQYF.

The chain couples TRBV27 to TRBJ2-3, with TRBD2 matching over 7 bases. Germline V CDR1 and CDR2: MNHEY, SMNVEV (reference sequence). With V trimmed by 4 bases and J by 2 bases, 21 bases remained unmatched. CDR3 length: 20 amino acids. The CDR3 loop reads CASSSPPGLYLTPVTDTQYF. The CDR3 DNA reads as TGTGCCAGCAGTTCTCCACCGGGACTATATCTTACCCCCGTCACAGATACGCAGTATTTT.

J is TRBJ1-6 and V is TRBV18; no clear D gene. The CDR3 sequence is 14 residues long. From germline, CDR1 is KGHSH and CDR2 LQKENI. V was cut by 3 bases and J by 2 bases, with 5 bases left in between. CDR3 DNA sequence: TGTGCCAGCTCACCGGGCCCCTATAATTCACCCCTCCACTTT. This gives the protein CASSPGPYNSPLHF.

A single count supports this clone. Other DNA sequences in the same sample also yield this CDR3. The chain uses TRBV27 and TRBJ1-1; D not certain. The ends were cut back, 2 bases at V and 1 base at J, with 5 bases in the middle. Germline lookup yields CDR1 MNHEY and CDR2 SMNVEV (reference sequence). There are 13 residues in the CDR3. The CDR3 spells CASSLGRNTEAFF. The CDR3 nucleotides are TGTGCCAGCAGTTTAGGCAGGAACACTGAAGCTTTCTTT.

This chain joins TRBV9 and TRBJ1-2, with a tentative D call TRBD1 (6 bases). Trimming left V 0 bases short and J 6 bases short, with 12 bases between. The CDR3 sequence is 14 residues long. Germline CDR1 is SGDLS and CDR2 is YYNGEE. CDR3: CASSVANRGHGYTF. The CDR3 DNA follows: TGTGCCAGCAGCGTAGCTAATCGGGGGCATGGCTACACCTTC.

The chain has TRBV9 and TRBJ2-7; D is ambiguous. The CDR3 consists of 16 residues. Germline CDR1 and CDR2: SGDLS and YYNGEE. V lost 0 bases and J lost 2, with 15 bases in between. CDR3 DNA: TGTGCCAGCAGCGTAGGGGGAACATCCCTAACCTACGAGCAGTACTTC. Its protein product is CASSVGGTSLTYEQYF.